The clone carrying this T cell receptor (beta chain) was seen a handful of times. Construction of the TCRbeta library involved unique molecular identifiers. TCRdb called the PCR reads again in MiXCR, with one record for every CDR3 protein. The profile covers 500,000 to 650,000 distinct CDR3 sequences, with over 10% appearing a single time and around 2.2% taken by the ten largest. The data are from a study of T-cell reconstitution after alpha-beta-depleted transplantation in children. CDR1 is LGHDT, CDR2 YNNKEL, per germline (reference sequence). The V gene lost 1 base and the J gene lost 0 bases, with 12 bases spanning the gap. This CDR3 is 16 amino acids long.

This chain links TRBV3-1 with TRBJ1-1, with no clear D. Sequences were derived from PBMCs, mostly from graft donor cells, sampled 360 days after TCRalphabeta/CD19-depleted stem cell transplant. The TCR originated in a male patient younger than 18 who had a stem cell transplant for acute myeloid leukemia, so the T cells may come from the graft donor. CDR3 protein: CASSQVVGAMNTEAFF. CDR3 nucleotide sequence: TGTGCCAGCAGCCAAGTGGTAGGTGCCATGAACACTGAAGCTTTCTTT.